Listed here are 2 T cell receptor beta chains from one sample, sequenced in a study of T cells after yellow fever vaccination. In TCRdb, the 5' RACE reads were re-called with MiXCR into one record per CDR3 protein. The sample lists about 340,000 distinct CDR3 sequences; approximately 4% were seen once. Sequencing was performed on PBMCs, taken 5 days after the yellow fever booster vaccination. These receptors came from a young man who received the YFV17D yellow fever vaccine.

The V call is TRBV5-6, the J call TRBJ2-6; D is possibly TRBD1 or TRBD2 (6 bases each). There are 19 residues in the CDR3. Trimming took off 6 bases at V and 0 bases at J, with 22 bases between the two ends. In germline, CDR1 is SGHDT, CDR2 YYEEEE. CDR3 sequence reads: CASIGLGGNTVSGANVLTF. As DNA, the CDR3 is TGTGCCAGCATCGGCTTAGGGGGGAATACAGTCTCTGGGGCCAACGTCCTGACTTTC. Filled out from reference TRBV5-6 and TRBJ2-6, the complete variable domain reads DAGVTQSPTHLIKTRGQQVTLRCSPKSGHDTVSWYQQALGQGPQFIFQYYEEEERQRGNFPDRFSGHQFPNYSSELNVNALLLGDSALYLCASIGLGGNTVSGANVLTFGAGSRLTVL.

The CDR3 DNA reads as TGTGCCAGCAGTTTTCACAGGGAGGAGACCCAGTACTTC. Protein sequence: CASSFHREETQYF. The J gene is TRBJ2-5, the V gene TRBV12-3 or TRBV12-4, with TRBD1 as a possible D gene (6 bases). With 3 bases removed from V and 5 bases from J, the gap between germline ends came to 10 bases. The CDR3 has 13 amino acids.